Below, 20 T cell receptor beta chains from the same sample are listed, as sequenced in a study of T cells in Graves' hyperthyroidism and ophthalmopathy. Amplified TCR beta CDR3 regions derived from RNA transcripts. An initial round of RT-PCR targeting the TCR CDR3 relied on the HTBI primer set. TCRdb fed the multiplex PCR reads into MiXCR, producing one record per CDR3 protein. The repertoire consists of 600,000 or so distinct CDR3 sequences, with about a sixth occurring once and the leading ten covering 3.8%. Material for sequencing was blood. The origin of the receptors is a woman aged 25 to 39 with Graves' hyperthyroidism.

The sample holds many counts of this clonotype. This chain connects TRBV28 to TRBJ1-1; 9 bases match TRBD1. The germline CDR1 and CDR2 sequences are MDHEN and SYDVKM. The CDR3 has 16 residues. V was clipped by 4 bases and J by 8 bases; unmatched bases: 14. CDR3 in amino acids: CASSSPFGQGNSEAFF. CDR3 coding DNA: TGTGCCAGCAGTTCCCCCTTCGGACAGGGGAATTCCGAAGCTTTCTTT. The variable domain in full, completed from reference TRBV28 and TRBJ1-1, reads DVKVTQSSRYLVKRTGEKVFLECVQDMDHENMFWYRQDPGLGLRLIYFSYDVKMKEKGDIPEGYSVSREKKERFSLILESASTNQTSMYLCASSSPFGQGNSEAFFGQGTRLTVV.

This clonotype was recorded at least ten times. This chain links TRBV28 with TRBJ2-2; 7 bases match TRBD2. Germline V gene sequence: CDR1 MDHEN, CDR2 SYDVKM. The ends lost 4 bases at V and 3 bases at J; junction bases unmatched: 5. There are 15 residues in the CDR3. CDR3: CASSSLGLDTGELFF. The CDR3 DNA sequence: TGTGCCAGCAGTTCCTTAGGACTAGACACCGGGGAGCTGTTTTTT. The variable domain in full, completed from reference TRBV28 and TRBJ2-2, reads DVKVTQSSRYLVKRTGEKVFLECVQDMDHENMFWYRQDPGLGLRLIYFSYDVKMKEKGDIPEGYSVSREKKERFSLILESASTNQTSMYLCASSSLGLDTGELFFGEGSRLTVL.

This clonotype showed up just a few times. The rearrangement links TRBV2 to TRBJ2-1; D remains ambiguous. The CDR3 spans 12 residues. Trimming took 5 bases from V and 8 from J, leaving 10 bases between them. Germline-derived CDR1 and CDR2 are SNHLY and FYNNEI. In nucleotides, the CDR3 is TGTGCCAGCAGTTTTGGGTTCGATGAGCAGTTCTTC. Translated: CASSFGFDEQFF.

In this sample, this clonotype turned up many times. This chain links TRBV11-2 with TRBJ2-7; D possibly uses TRBD1 or TRBD2 (5 bases each). Trimming stripped 1 base from V and 2 bases from J, with 15 bases between. CDR3 size: 16 residues. Germline V gene data show CDR1 as SGHAT and CDR2 as FQNNGV. The CDR3 protein is CASSLGGSGSPYEQYF. The CDR3 nucleotides are TGTGCCAGCAGCTTAGGTGGGTCAGGGAGCCCCTACGAGCAGTACTTC.

This clonotype was picked up a small number of times. The chain uses TRBV5-8 and TRBJ2-3; no definite D call. Germline V gene lookup returns CDR1 SGHTS and CDR2 YDEGEE. This CDR3 region has 14 residues. Trimming removed 1 base from V and 3 bases from J, with 9 bases in between. The CDR3 reads CASSLTVLTDTQYF. The CDR3 DNA reads TGTGCCAGCAGCTTGACAGTCTTGACAGATACGCAGTATTTT.

This clonotype appeared a few times. The chain combines TRBV5-1 with TRBJ2-2, with TRBD2 as a possible D gene (6 bases). The CDR3 loop spans 15 amino acids. Trimming cost V 7 bases and J 3 bases, with 16 bases left between them. Germline CDR1 is SGHRS and CDR2 is YFSETQ. CDR3 sequence reads: CASGRRGFDTGELFF. CDR3 nucleotide sequence: TGCGCCAGCGGGCGCCGGGGGTTTGACACCGGGGAGCTGTTTTTT.

This clonotype was detected a few times. The chain uses TRBV28 and TRBJ1-2, with D uncertain. This CDR3 region has 12 residues. Trimming took 8 bases from V and 10 from J, leaving 17 bases between them. Looked up from germline, CDR1 is MDHEN and CDR2 is SYDVKM. The CDR3 coding sequence is TGTGCCAGCCGACTAACCGGGATTCACTACACCTTC. Protein product: CASRLTGIHYTF.

This clonotype was counted many times. The CDR3 loop is CSASSVLSTYEQYF. The DNA of the CDR3 is TGCAGTGCTAGTTCGGTCCTCTCCACCTACGAGCAGTACTTC. This rearrangement joins TRBV20-1 to TRBJ2-7; D call uncertain. CDR1 is DFQATT and CDR2 is SNEGSKA in the germline V gene (reference sequence). V lost 3 bases and J 2 bases, leaving 14 bases between the germline ends. This CDR3 contains 14 residues.

This chain connects TRBV10-1 to TRBJ2-7; TRBD1 might be the D (6 bases). The V end lost 0 bases, the J end lost 3 bases, and 18 bases lay between the germline ends. This CDR3 is 17 amino acids long. CDR1 is WNHNN, CDR2 SYGVQD, per germline (reference sequence). The CDR3 nucleotides read TGCGCCAGCAGTGAGTCCCCGGGACACGCCGCCCGCTACGAGCAGTACTTC. It is translated as CASSESPGHAARYEQYF.

This clonotype was seen only a few times. This chain links TRBV4-1 with TRBJ2-4; D not resolved. CDR1 and CDR2 (germline): MGHRA, YSYEKL. Deletions cut 0 bases from V and 13 bases from J, with 7 bases between. CDR3 length: 11 residues. The CDR3 reads CASSQEQRQYF. The CDR3 bases are TGCGCCAGCAGCCAAGAACAACGACAGTACTTC.

The V and J genes are TRBV15 and TRBJ2-2; either TRBD1 or TRBD2 may supply D (6 bases each). This CDR3 spans 14 amino acids. Trimming took 5 bases from V and 4 from J, leaving 11 bases between them. Germline assignment: CDR1 LNHNV and CDR2 YYDKDF (reference sequence). DNA of the CDR3: TGTGCCACCAGCCCAAGGGGGGCCACCGGGGAGCTGTTTTTT. Translating gives CATSPRGATGELFF.

The sample holds many counts of this clonotype. This chain joins TRBV13 and TRBJ2-7; no firm D call. The CDR3 is 14 amino acids. With 5 bases removed from V and 2 bases from J, the gap between germline ends came to 13 bases. Germline CDR1 and CDR2: PRHDT and FYEKMQ (reference sequence). CDR3 sequence (DNA): TGTGCCAGCAGCCCAAATAGCAACCCCTACGAGCAGTACTTC. It translates to CASSPNSNPYEQYF.

This CDR3 is CASSLEGATNQPQHF. CDR3 in DNA: TGTGCCAGCAGTTTAGAGGGGGCTACGAATCAGCCCCAGCATTTT. This chain uses TRBV28 with TRBJ1-5; 7 bases align to TRBD1. The CDR3 sequence is 15 residues long. Germline CDR1 is MDHEN and CDR2 is SYDVKM. The junction had 5 bases not matched to a gene; V was cut back by 2 bases and J by 4 bases.

This rearrangement joins TRBV5-6 to TRBJ1-1, with D unclear. Germline V CDR1 and CDR2: SGHDT, YYEEEE. The CDR3 has 15 residues. The V and J ends lost 4 bases and 1 base respectively, with 14 bases between them. The CDR3 loop reads CASSTRSPWNTEAFF. CDR3 nucleotide sequence: TGTGCCAGCAGCACCCGTAGTCCATGGAACACTGAAGCTTTCTTT.

This clonotype turned up a few times. The rearrangement joins TRBV7-2 to TRBJ1-2, with D hard to call. This CDR3 contains 13 residues. Germline CDR1 reads SGHTA; CDR2 reads FQGNSA. V was shortened by 3 bases and J by 8 bases, with 13 bases between the two germline ends. DNA of the CDR3: TGTGCCAGCAGCTTCACCACCTCGGGGGGCTACACCTTC. The encoded protein is CASSFTTSGGYTF. Using reference TRBV7-2 and TRBJ1-2 for the parts outside the CDR3, the full variable domain is GAGVSQSPSNKVTEKGKDVELRCDPISGHTALYWYRQSLGQGLEFLIYFQGNSAPDKSGLPSDRFSAERTGGSVSTLTIQRTQQEDSAVYLCASSFTTSGGYTFGSGTRLTVV.

The table lists this clonotype with a few counts. The chain uses TRBV30 and TRBJ1-5, with unresolved D. The ends were cut back, 0 bases at V and 1 base at J, with 4 bases in the middle. The CDR3 covers 13 residues. Germline lookup yields CDR1 GTSNPN and CDR2 SVGIG (reference sequence). CDR3 protein: CAWSVQSNQPQHF. The DNA of the CDR3 is TGTGCCTGGAGTGTACAAAGCAATCAGCCCCAGCATTTT.

The rearrangement joins TRBV29-1 to TRBJ1-2, with a possible D match to TRBD1 (6 bases). Germline V gene sequence: CDR1 SQVTM, CDR2 ANQGSEA. V was shortened by 2 bases and J by 0 bases, with 31 bases between the two germline ends. The CDR3 has 21 amino acids. In DNA, the CDR3 is TGCAGCGTTGAACAGCTCTGGGCCTCCCCTCCCTCAAGGGGGGCTAACTATGGCTACACCTTC. It codes for CSVEQLWASPPSRGANYGYTF.

The V and J genes are TRBV7-9 and TRBJ1-1; 8 bases agree with TRBD1. The trim removed 5 bases at V and 6 bases at J, leaving 11 bases unmatched. The CDR3 is made up of 15 amino acids. Germline CDR1 reads SEHNR; CDR2 reads FQNEAQ (reference sequence). CDR3 in DNA: TGTGCCAGCAGCCCATGGACAGGGAGTTACTCTGAAGCTTTCTTT. This sequence encodes CASSPWTGSYSEAFF.

The genes are TRBV6-1 and TRBJ2-1; no clear D gene. Germline CDR1 and CDR2: MNHNS and SASEGT. Between the trimmed V and J ends, which lost 6 bases and 3 bases, there was a span of 6 bases. CDR3 length: 12 residues. CDR3 in amino acids: CASRSYYNEQFF. CDR3 DNA: TGTGCCAGCAGGTCGTACTACAATGAGCAGTTCTTC.

This clonotype was seen at least ten times. The chain combines TRBV28 with TRBJ2-1, with 8 bases that match TRBD2. The CDR3 runs to 14 residues. J gave up 7 bases and V 6 bases, and 8 bases lay outside the gene matches. CDR1 and CDR2 from the germline V gene are MDHEN and SYDVKM. The CDR3 DNA follows: TGTGCCAGCAGGTGGGGGACTAGTTTTAATGAGCAGTTCTTC. This codes for CASRWGTSFNEQFF.